What follows describes a single TCR beta chain. Its antigen is undetermined. The table came from immunoSEQ multiplex PCR; TCRdb's copy has only in-frame clones and leaves some out. The sample lists a few hundred thousand clones; 90% were seen once. These data originate in a study of Ad26.COV2.S vaccination and SARS-CoV-2 variants. Study-level background: Donor was in the COV1001 Ad26.COV2.S trial arm. General study results and limits: Those who received vaccine or placebo ended up with similar non-spike TCR breadth. Placebo recipients had lower spike-specific TCR breadth than vaccine recipients.

The V end lost 4 bases, the J end lost 7 bases, and 15 bases lay between the germline ends. The germline V gene has CDR1 SGDLS and CDR2 YYNGEE. CDR3 length equals 14 residues. Documented treatment: 15 to 20 received Ad26.COV2.S at low or high dose, single or two shots; 5 received placebo; per-sample allocation not given. Samples came from day 63 after the first vaccine or placebo injection. The V call is TRBV9, the J call TRBJ2-1; possibly TRBD2 for D (5 bases). The source of this sequence is a person aged 18-65 years who received the Ad26.COV2.S COVID-19 vaccine or a placebo. Sequenced material: peripheral blood, taken in a trial of Ad26.COV2.S vaccine versus placebo. The CDR3 here is CASSPPEVWNEQFF. As DNA, the CDR3 is TGTGCCAGCAGCCCCCCGGAGGTGTGGAATGAGCAGTTCTTC.